One sample yielded the 27 T cell receptor beta chains listed below, sequenced in a study of cytomegalovirus exposure and HLA in healthy donors. Both 60 Vbeta primers and 13 Jbeta primers went into the PCR. The table came from immunoSEQ multiplex PCR; TCRdb's copy has only in-frame clones and leaves some out. The sample has fewer than 150,000 clones; over 70% are singletons. Sequencing was carried out using PBMCs. The receptors were gathered from a man in his forties or fifties in good health and CMV-seronegative.

The CDR3 DNA reads as TGTGCCAGCAGCCCTAACCAGGGGGGCTATGGCTACACCTTC. This encodes CASSPNQGGYGYTF. The chain recombines TRBV7-2 with TRBJ1-2, with 7 bases lining up with TRBD1. V lost 5 bases and J lost 4; bases outside the gene matches: 7. Germline assignment: CDR1 SGHTA and CDR2 FQGNSA. This CDR3 is built from 14 residues.

The V and J genes are TRBV10-3 and TRBJ2-7; TRBD2 might be the D (6 bases). The CDR3 is made up of 13 amino acids. Trimming took 10 bases from V and 0 from J, leaving 13 bases between them. Germline-derived CDR1 and CDR2 are ENHRY and SYGVKD. CDR3 coding DNA: TGTGCCACTACGGGACTTAACTCCTACGAGCAGTACTTC. Translation gives CATTGLNSYEQYF.

The chain couples TRBV5-4 to TRBJ2-7; D might be TRBD1 (5 bases). This CDR3 has 14 residues. The germline V gene has CDR1 SGHNT and CDR2 YYREEE (reference sequence). V lost 0 bases, J lost 4 bases, and 11 bases lay in between. The CDR3 spells CASSLGGAGYEQYF. CDR3 bases: TGTGCCAGCAGCTTGGGTGGGGCAGGGTACGAGCAGTACTTC. The full variable domain, with the rest looked up from reference TRBV5-4 and TRBJ2-7, is ETGVTQSPTHLIKTRGQQVTLRCSSQSGHNTVSWYQQALGQGPQFIFQYYREEENGRGNFPPRFSGLQFPNYSSELNVNALELDDSALYLCASSLGGAGYEQYFGPGTRLTVT.

This chain's CDR3 is CASSLTSSPIYNEQFF. The CDR3 DNA sequence: TGTGCCAGCAGCCTGACTAGCAGCCCCATCTACAATGAGCAGTTCTTC. The rearrangement uses TRBV7-9 and TRBJ2-1, with 7 nucleotides matching TRBD2. V was pared by 5 bases and J by 3 bases, with 10 bases of the junction left unmatched. The CDR3 loop spans 16 amino acids. From germline, CDR1 is SEHNR and CDR2 FQNEAQ (reference sequence).

The chain combines TRBV11-3 with TRBJ2-2; 8 positions match TRBD1. The CDR3 sequence is 15 residues long. Germline CDR1 reads SGHNT; CDR2 reads YENEEA. The ends lost 5 bases at V and 2 bases at J; junction bases unmatched: 4. The DNA of the CDR3 is TGTGCCAGCAGCCCCAGGGGGCCTAACACCGGGGAGCTGTTTTTT. It codes for CASSPRGPNTGELFF.

CDR3 sequence: CAWSVSAGGLEQYF. DNA for the CDR3: TGTGCCTGGAGTGTTTCGGCGGGGGGGCTGGAGCAGTACTTC. The chain combines TRBV30 with TRBJ2-7, with 9 bases identical to TRBD2. Germline V gene data show CDR1 as GTSNPN and CDR2 as SVGIG (reference sequence). With 0 bases clipped from V and 7 bases from J, the junction kept 7 bases outside the gene matches. This CDR3 spans 14 amino acids.

The chain couples TRBV30 to TRBJ2-5, with 7 bases matching TRBD1. V was pared by 2 bases and J by 4 bases, with 4 bases of the junction left unmatched. CDR1 GTSNPN and CDR2 SVGIG come from the germline V gene (reference sequence). This CDR3 region has 13 residues. The CDR3 region has the DNA TGTGCCTGGAGTAGTACAGGGGTAGAGACCCAGTACTTC. Translated, it gives CAWSSTGVETQYF.

This chain links TRBV6-5 with TRBJ2-6; weak D call: TRBD2 (6 bases). The CDR3 length is 15 residues. The V end lost 4 bases, the J end lost 2 bases, and 9 bases lay between the germline ends. Germline CDR1 reads MNHEY; CDR2 reads SVGAGI. Written as DNA, the CDR3 is TGTGCCAGCAGTTCCGCGGGGCCTGGGGCCAACGTCCTGACTTTC. Its protein product is CASSSAGPGANVLTF.

This clone was recorded a few times. This chain joins TRBV5-4 and TRBJ2-5; TRBD2 agrees at 11 bases. The J call is doubtful: the DNA matches TRBJ2-7 better. This CDR3 has 14 residues. Germline V CDR1 and CDR2: SGHNT, YYREEE (reference sequence). The CDR3 DNA sequence: TGTGCCAGCAGCCTACTAGCGGGGGCATACGAGCAGTACTTC. It yields the protein CASSLLAGAYEQYF.

CDR3 sequence reads: CASSPLEAGYTF. CDR3 in DNA: TGTGCCAGCAGCCCCCTCGAGGCCGGCTACACCTTC. The chain links TRBV5-6 to TRBJ1-2; D gene unclear. Trimming removed 4 bases from V and 8 bases from J, with 12 bases in between. Germline values: CDR1 SGHDT, CDR2 YYEEEE. This CDR3 contains 12 residues.

The chain is built from TRBV4-2 and TRBJ2-2; 9 bases match TRBD1. The CDR3 covers 16 residues. Germline lookup yields CDR1 LGHNA and CDR2 YNFKEQ. J gave up 4 bases and V 4 bases, and 7 bases lay outside the gene matches. Written as DNA, the CDR3 is TGTGCCAGCAGCCTTTTCGTGGGACAGGGCACCGGGGAGCTGTTTTTT. This encodes CASSLFVGQGTGELFF.

The chain has TRBV19 and TRBJ2-3; the D gene is possibly TRBD1 (6 bases). The germline V gene has CDR1 LNHDA and CDR2 SQIVND (reference sequence). The CDR3 totals 13 residues. Trimming shortened V by 7 bases and J by 4 bases, and 12 bases separated the two germline ends. The CDR3 here is CASKNRDADTQYF. CDR3 DNA sequence: TGTGCCAGTAAAAACAGGGACGCAGATACGCAGTATTTT.

The rearrangement links TRBV5-1 to TRBJ1-3; 7 positions match TRBD1. The ends lost 2 bases at V and 0 bases at J; junction bases unmatched: 8. This CDR3 contains 17 residues. CDR1 and CDR2 (germline): SGHRS, YFSETQ. For the CDR3, the DNA is TGCGCCAGCAGCTTAAACAGGGGTGCCTTCTCTGGAAACACCATATATTTT. It yields the protein CASSLNRGAFSGNTIYF.

V and J are TRBV11-3 and TRBJ1-2; TRBD1 matches at 9 bases. CDR3 length: 13 amino acids. Germline trimming cut 4 bases from V and 5 bases from J; bases unmatched to any gene: 2. Germline V gene data show CDR1 as SGHNT and CDR2 as YENEEA. CDR3 sequence reads: CASSSGQGYGYTF. CDR3 DNA: TGTGCCAGCAGCTCCGGACAGGGGTATGGCTACACCTTC.

The chain employs TRBV19 and TRBJ2-7, with 8 bases lining up with TRBD2. The J segment lost 0 bases and the V segment lost 3 bases, leaving 7 bases of the junction unmatched. This CDR3 comprises 16 residues. From germline, CDR1 is LNHDA and CDR2 SQIVND (reference sequence). For the CDR3, the DNA is TGTGCCAGTAGTATTGGAGCGGGAGACGGCTCCTACGAGCAGTACTTC. Translation gives CASSIGAGDGSYEQYF.

The chain uses TRBV6-6 and TRBJ2-1; maybe TRBD2 (6 bases). Germline loops: CDR1 MNHNY, CDR2 SVGAGI (reference sequence). This CDR3 spans 14 amino acids. V was shortened by 6 bases and J by 6 bases, with 15 bases between the two germline ends. CDR3 sequence reads: CASRGGEQGNEQFF. DNA of the CDR3: TGTGCCAGCAGAGGAGGGGAGCAGGGCAATGAGCAGTTCTTC.

J is TRBJ2-5 and V is TRBV29-1; 8 nucleotides agree with TRBD2. Germline assignment: CDR1 SQVTM and CDR2 ANQGSEA. V was pared by 3 bases and J by 2 bases, with 8 bases of the junction left unmatched. This CDR3 is built from 15 residues. CDR3 sequence (DNA): TGCAGCGTTGATCGGCTAGCGGGCGGGCAAGAGACCCAGTACTTC. Its protein product is CSVDRLAGGQETQYF.

This clone was observed a few times. The rearrangement uses TRBV5-6 and TRBJ1-3; D not certain. CDR1 is SGHDT and CDR2 is YYEEEE in the germline V gene. The CDR3 runs 14 residues. V dropped 1 base and J dropped 2 bases, with 7 bases sitting between them. CDR3 sequence reads: CASSLRSAGNTIYF. The CDR3 nucleotides read TGTGCCAGCAGCTTGCGATCAGCTGGAAACACCATATATTTT. The whole variable domain, filled in from reference TRBV5-6 and TRBJ1-3, reads DAGVTQSPTHLIKTRGQQVTLRCSPKSGHDTVSWYQQALGQGPQFIFQYYEEEERQRGNFPDRFSGHQFPNYSSELNVNALLLGDSALYLCASSLRSAGNTIYFGEGSWLTVV.

This clone came up a few times. The rearrangement joins TRBV29-1 to TRBJ2-3; 8 positions match TRBD1. Losses at the gene ends were 6 bases for V and 2 bases for J; bases not matched to a gene: 7. The CDR3 loop spans 14 amino acids. The V gene's germline CDR1 is SQVTM and CDR2 ANQGSEA. The CDR3: CSVGDRSHTDTQYF. The CDR3 region has the DNA TGCAGCGTGGGGGACAGGTCACACACAGATACGCAGTATTTT.

The rearrangement links TRBV7-8 to TRBJ2-3, with 9 bases fitting TRBD1. Unmatched junction bases numbered 5, after V lost 5 bases and J lost 2 bases. Per the germline V gene, CDR1 is SGHVS and CDR2 is FQNEAQ. There are 15 residues in the CDR3. The CDR3 region is CASSGRTGVTDTQYF. As DNA, the CDR3 is TGTGCCAGCAGCGGGAGGACAGGGGTCACAGATACGCAGTATTTT.

The chain carries TRBV7-2 and TRBJ2-5; no clear D gene. CDR1 and CDR2 from the germline V gene are SGHTA and FQGNSA. The CDR3 spans 15 residues. The V end was cut by 1 base, the J end by 1 base, with 10 bases between. This CDR3 is CASSLVWHVQETQYF. CDR3 coding DNA: TGTGCCAGCAGCTTAGTATGGCATGTCCAAGAGACCCAGTACTTC.

This clone showed up just a few times. The chain recombines TRBV29-1 with TRBJ1-1; D unclear. The V gene's germline CDR1 is SQVTM and CDR2 ANQGSEA. V was clipped by 6 bases and J by 11 bases, with 16 bases between them. The CDR3 is 11 residues long. This CDR3 reads CSVEHDGGAFF. Here the CDR3 DNA reads TGCAGCGTCGAACATGACGGCGGGGCTTTCTTT.

The genes are TRBV10-3 and TRBJ2-5; TRBD1 matches 8 bases. The J call may be mistaken, given a closer DNA end match to TRBJ2-7. The V gene's germline CDR1 is ENHRY and CDR2 SYGVKD. The CDR3 extends over 12 amino acids. The chain's CDR3 is CAIRGQGSEQYF. The CDR3 DNA is TGTGCCATCAGAGGACAGGGTAGCGAGCAGTACTTC.

V and J are TRBV4-3 and TRBJ2-7, with a possible D match to TRBD2 (6 bases). The CDR3 loop spans 14 amino acids. Germline assignment: CDR1 LGHNA and CDR2 YSLEER. With 1 base removed from V and 6 bases from J, the gap between germline ends came to 13 bases. The CDR3 is CASSQVRGSGEQYF. The DNA for the CDR3 is TGCGCCAGCAGCCAAGTCCGGGGGAGTGGCGAGCAGTACTTC.

This chain joins TRBV2 and TRBJ1-1; 7 bases agree with TRBD1. Germline CDR1 and CDR2: SNHLY and FYNNEI. The length of the CDR3 is 13 residues. The trim removed 5 bases at V and 1 base at J, leaving 1 base unmatched. CDR3 bases: TGTGCCAGCAGTAGGACAGGGAACACTGAAGCTTTCTTT. It is translated as CASSRTGNTEAFF.

The gene calls are TRBV5-1 and TRBJ2-1, with 10 bases matching TRBD2. Germline V gene data show CDR1 as SGHRS and CDR2 as YFSETQ. V shed 4 bases and J 0 bases; nucleotides not matched to a gene: 4. This CDR3 contains 16 residues. The CDR3: CASSPGTSVSYNEQFF. The CDR3, as DNA: TGCGCCAGCAGCCCGGGGACTAGCGTCTCCTACAATGAGCAGTTCTTC.

The V gene is TRBV2, the J gene TRBJ2-3; 16 bases agree with TRBD2. Germline-derived CDR1 and CDR2 are SNHLY and FYNNEI. The CDR3 has 19 residues. Unmatched junction bases numbered 13, after V lost 6 bases and J lost 4 bases. CDR3 region: CASSPGLAGGLVISDTQYF. The CDR3 nucleotides are TGTGCCAGCAGCCCGGGACTAGCGGGAGGGCTTGTTATTTCAGATACGCAGTATTTT.